This TCR beta chain was profiled in a study of blood T cell repertoires in COVID-19. Germline loops: CDR1 SEHNR, CDR2 FQNEAQ (reference sequence). V trimming: 5 bases; J trimming: 5 bases; junction bases outside the gene matches: 5. The CDR3 covers 13 residues. Produced via immunoSEQ multiplex PCR; TCRdb's table is partial and in-frame only. The sample lists under 150,000 clones; about 88% were seen once. The source of this sequence is a man aged 50 or older with active or convalescent COVID-19. The chain joins TRBV7-9 to TRBJ2-7; TRBD1 agrees at 8 bases. Specimen: peripheral blood. CDR3 sequence: CASSPGQGHEQYF. The CDR3 DNA sequence: TGTGCCAGCAGCCCCGGACAGGGCCACGAGCAGTACTTC.